Below, 20 T cell receptor beta chains from the same sample are listed, as sequenced in a study of naive and memory T cell subsets. Their specific antigens are unknown. The beta constant-region primer was an equimolar mix of two oligonucleotides covering TRBC1 and TRBC2. Four rounds of PCR amplified the ligated cDNA using nested alpha and beta constant-region primers plus SP2. TCRdb fed the UMI-ligation and nested PCR reads into MiXCR, producing one record per CDR3 protein. The sample consists of about 99,000 distinct CDR3 sequences, 14% of them appearing once. Whole-study findings and limits: Possibly reflecting memory cells re-expressing CD45RA, a few larger clonotypes occurred in naive repertoires, especially CD8.

Input material: naive CD8+ T cells from blood. The receptors were sampled from a human donor in good health.

At least ten counts were recorded for this clonotype. The V gene is TRBV7-6, the J gene TRBJ2-3, with D possibly TRBD2 on 5 matching bases. The CDR3 has 14 residues. The V end lost 0 bases, the J end lost 4 bases, and 8 bases lay between the germline ends. The germline CDR1 and CDR2 sequences are SGHVS and FNYEAQ. The CDR3 loop is CASSLAGVSDTQYF. Here the CDR3 DNA reads TGTGCCAGCAGCTTAGCCGGGGTTTCAGATACGCAGTATTTT. Together with reference TRBV7-6 and TRBJ2-3, the CDR3 gives the full variable domain: GAGVSQSPRYKVTKRGQDVALRCDPISGHVSLYWYRQALGQGPEFLTYFNYEAQQDKSGLPNDRFSAERPEGSISTLTIQRTEQRDSAMYRCASSLAGVSDTQYFGPGTRLTVL.

Many counts were recorded for this clonotype. The chain is built from TRBV4-2 and TRBJ2-7; TRBD1 aligns across 11 bases. The length of the CDR3 is 15 residues. CDR1 LGHNA and CDR2 YNFKEQ come from the germline V gene. The V gene end was trimmed by 5 bases and the J gene end by 7 bases; junction bases not matched to a gene: 10. This CDR3 reads CASSASGQGEVEQYF. The CDR3 DNA follows: TGTGCCAGCAGCGCATCGGGACAGGGGGAGGTTGAGCAGTACTTC.

This clonotype was detected ten times or more. V is TRBV2 and J is TRBJ2-1, with D perhaps matching TRBD1 or TRBD2 (5 bases each). Trimming cost V 7 bases and J 6 bases, with 16 bases left between them. CDR1 and CDR2 (germline): SNHLY, FYNNEI. The CDR3 is 14 residues long. CDR3 residues: CASNFRDRFNEQFF. CDR3 in DNA: TGTGCCAGCAACTTCCGGGACCGTTTCAATGAGCAGTTCTTC.

This clonotype came up a few times. The chain uses TRBV10-3 and TRBJ2-1, with TRBD2 matching 9 bases. Trimming cost V 6 bases and J 6 bases; bases outside gene matches: 9. The V gene's germline CDR1 is ENHRY and CDR2 SYGVKD. The CDR3 has 15 residues. As DNA, the CDR3 is TGTGCCATCAGCGGAGCGGGAGGTTTGGGCAATGAGCAGTTCTTC. Translated: CAISGAGGLGNEQFF.

In this sample, this clonotype turned up a few times. The chain carries TRBV19 and TRBJ2-1; D uncertain. Trimming left V 6 bases short and J 10 bases short, with 13 bases between. The germline gives CDR1 LNHDA, CDR2 SQIVND (reference sequence). This CDR3 has 12 amino acids. In nucleotides, the CDR3 is TGTGCCAGTAGAAAAGATAGGATCGAGCAGTTCTTC. It encodes CASRKDRIEQFF.

V is TRBV15 and J is TRBJ2-1, with D possibly being TRBD2 (5 bases). Between the trimmed V and J ends, which lost 0 bases and 4 bases, there was a span of 7 bases. CDR1 LNHNV and CDR2 YYDKDF come from the germline V gene (reference sequence). CDR3 length: 14 amino acids. The CDR3 here is CATSRDRGYNEQFF. The CDR3 DNA reads TGTGCCACCAGCAGAGATCGAGGGTACAATGAGCAGTTCTTC.

This clonotype was seen many times. The chain has TRBV4-3 and TRBJ2-1; the match to TRBD2 covers 8 bases. The length of the CDR3 is 16 residues. Germline CDR1 LGHNA, CDR2 YSLEER. Trimming removed 1 base from V and 7 bases from J; junction bases left unmatched: 9. The CDR3 reads CASSQGSGRWGNEQFF. The CDR3 DNA is TGCGCCAGCAGCCAAGGGAGCGGGAGATGGGGGAATGAGCAGTTCTTC.

This clonotype has just a few counts. The rearrangement joins TRBV11-1 to TRBJ1-3; D gene ambiguous. The CDR3 consists of 15 residues. The germline V gene encodes CDR1 SGHAT and CDR2 FQDESV (reference sequence). Between the trimmed V and J ends, which lost 3 bases and 1 base, there was a span of 10 bases. In nucleotides, the CDR3 is TGTGCCAGCAGCTTGGAGACTATGTCTGGAAACACCATATATTTT. Protein product: CASSLETMSGNTIYF.

This clonotype was observed many times. The chain couples TRBV7-6 to TRBJ2-1; D unclear. There are 13 residues in the CDR3. Trimming shortened V by 3 bases and J by 4 bases, and 7 bases separated the two germline ends. Germline CDR1 is SGHVS and CDR2 is FNYEAQ. The CDR3 sequence is CASSFGRYNEQFF. The CDR3 coding sequence is TGTGCCAGCAGCTTCGGTCGATACAATGAGCAGTTCTTC.

The chain combines TRBV4-3 with TRBJ2-1, with 8 bases aligning to TRBD1. V trimming: 0 bases; J trimming: 5 bases; junction bases outside the gene matches: 6. The CDR3 runs to 16 residues. Germline lookup yields CDR1 LGHNA and CDR2 YSLEER. CDR3 in amino acids: CASSQEPGTGHNEQFF. The CDR3 nucleotides read TGCGCCAGCAGCCAAGAACCTGGGACAGGACACAATGAGCAGTTCTTC.

V gene TRBV21-1 combines with J gene TRBJ1-2. TRBV21-1 is a recognized pseudogene. The CDR3 sequence is 14 residues long. CDR3 in DNA: TGTGCCAGCAACAAAACGATCTTAGAGGATGGCTACACCTTC. Protein: CASNKTILEDGYTF.

The chain carries TRBV13 and TRBJ1-2; D may be TRBD1 (5 bases). There are 16 residues in the CDR3. Germline V CDR1 and CDR2: PRHDT, FYEKMQ (reference sequence). V was clipped by 0 bases and J by 7 bases, with 18 bases between them. The CDR3 loop is CASSLGLMGVGAGYTF. The CDR3 DNA follows: TGTGCCAGCAGCTTAGGGCTTATGGGGGTCGGGGCTGGCTACACCTTC.

This clonotype turned up a few times. The rearrangement uses TRBV5-1 and TRBJ2-2; tentative D call: TRBD2 (5 bases). With 3 bases removed from V and 10 bases from J, the gap between germline ends came to 19 bases. Germline CDR1 is SGHRS and CDR2 is YFSETQ. The CDR3 consists of 15 residues. The CDR3, as DNA: TGCGCCAGCAGCTATGGACGGGAAGGGTTGATGGAGCTGTTTTTT. It specifies CASSYGREGLMELFF.

The sample holds a few counts of this clonotype. The genes are TRBV6-1 and TRBJ1-4, with TRBD1 identical over 9 bases. Germline V CDR1 and CDR2: MNHNS, SASEGT. The CDR3 length is 16 residues. Trimming at V came to 0 bases and at J to 7 bases, leaving 6 bases not matched to a gene. In DNA form, the CDR3 reads TGTGCCAGCAGTGAAGCGCAGACAGGGGGTACTGAAAAACTGTTTTTT. Its protein is CASSEAQTGGTEKLFF.

This clonotype has a handful of counts. The gene calls are TRBV27 and TRBJ2-1; 8 nucleotides agree with TRBD2. The CDR3 extends over 17 amino acids. Germline V gene sequence: CDR1 MNHEY, CDR2 SMNVEV (reference sequence). V shed 5 bases, J shed 4 bases, and the junction held 13 bases outside the gene matches. The CDR3 DNA reads as TGTGCCAGCAGTACTCAGATAGCGGGGCTTCAATACAATGAGCAGTTCTTC. Translating it yields CASSTQIAGLQYNEQFF.

V gene TRBV7-9 combines with J gene TRBJ2-7, with 12 nucleotides matching TRBD2. The CDR3 sequence is 15 residues long. Looked up from germline, CDR1 is SEHNR and CDR2 is FQNEAQ (reference sequence). V lost 5 bases to trimming and J lost 4 bases; unmatched junction nucleotides: 6. CDR3 nucleotides: TGTGCCAGCAGCACACGACTAGCGGGAGCATACGAGCAGTACTTC. Its protein is CASSTRLAGAYEQYF. Drawing the rest from reference TRBV7-9 and TRBJ2-7, the complete variable domain is DTGVSQNPRHKITKRGQNVTFRCDPISEHNRLYWYRQTLGQGPEFLTYFQNEAQLEKSRLLSDRFSAERPKGSFSTLEIQRTEQGDSAMYLCASSTRLAGAYEQYFGPGTRLTVT.

This clonotype was detected many times. The chain combines TRBV19 with TRBJ2-2; 9 bases align to TRBD1. The CDR3 contains 16 residues. Germline CDR1 reads LNHDA; CDR2 reads SQIVND (reference sequence). V lost 6 bases and J lost 3; bases outside the gene matches: 8. The CDR3 DNA reads as TGTGCCAGTAGAAATCCGGACAGGGGCGACACCGGGGAGCTGTTTTTT. This encodes CASRNPDRGDTGELFF.

This clonotype was observed a few times. This chain links TRBV3-1 with TRBJ2-1, with TRBD1 matching 8 bases. CDR3 length: 16 residues. Germline V lookup: CDR1 LGHDT, CDR2 YNNKEL (reference sequence). With 4 bases clipped from V and 5 bases from J, the junction kept 10 bases outside the gene matches. The CDR3 here is CASSLRQGFRDNEQFF. The CDR3 DNA is TGTGCCAGCAGCCTTAGACAGGGGTTCAGGGACAATGAGCAGTTCTTC.

This clonotype was observed at least ten times. The rearrangement joins TRBV29-1 to TRBJ2-1, with 9 nucleotides matching TRBD2. The V segment lost 0 bases and the J segment 8 bases; nucleotides outside the gene matches: 8. The CDR3 runs to 15 residues. Germline lookup yields CDR1 SQVTM and CDR2 ANQGSEA. CDR3 loop: CSVEDALAGAYEQFF. CDR3 DNA sequence: TGCAGCGTTGAAGATGCATTAGCGGGAGCTTATGAGCAGTTCTTC.

The J gene is TRBJ2-7, the V gene TRBV9, with D unresolved. V lost 0 bases and J 2 bases, leaving 6 bases between the germline ends. Looked up from germline, CDR1 is SGDLS and CDR2 is YYNGEE. The CDR3 contains 13 residues. The CDR3 loop reads CASSVGLTYEQYF. As DNA, the CDR3 is TGTGCCAGCAGCGTAGGGTTGACCTACGAGCAGTACTTC.